Listed below are T cell receptor beta chains from one sample, sequenced in a study of sequential checkpoint blockade in melanoma. TCRdb's copy holds only in-frame clones and misses some; the assay was immunoSEQ multiplex PCR. The data show around 35,000 clones, 32% seen once. Source: tumor tissue (inferred from file names), taken from a patient given nivolumab and ipilimumab in sequence. The receptors come from a human donor with melanoma. Both conserved end residues are part of each CDR3. D genes are given only for firm matches. Rows may omit the clone size; those that give it use once, few, many or a size class.

V	size	J	D	CDR3
TRBV6-8	-	TRBJ2-7	-	CAIRARAAYEQYF
TRBV9	few	TRBJ2-5	-	CASSARGSLTQETQYF
TRBV6-8	few	TRBJ2-5	-	CASSLSQGFTETQYF
TRBV6-8	few	TRBJ2-7	-	CAISGGHDEQYF
TRBV9	-	TRBJ2-4	-	CASSEGDRSNIQYF
TRBV11-3	-	TRBJ2-2	TRBD2	CASSFLAGGHWTGELFF
TRBV9	few	TRBJ2-2	-	CASRGPGNTGELFF
TRBV6-8	few	TRBJ1-3	-	CASSITSSGNTIYF
TRBV6-8	-	TRBJ2-3	-	CASSASSTDTQYF
TRBV5-1	-	TRBJ2-3	-	CASSVGEGSTDTQYF
TRBV18	few	TRBJ2-2	-	CASSLYDTGTGELFF
TRBV11-3	-	TRBJ2-5	TRBD2	CASSFLRGAVETQYF
TRBV5-1	-	TRBJ2-7	TRBD1	CASSLGQGILSYEQYF
TRBV7-7	-	TRBJ2-6	-	CASSLYQARAGANVLTF
TRBV28	few	TRBJ1-3	-	CASSPQGDTIYF
TRBV28	once	TRBJ1-1	-	CASSLLWGREDTEAFF
TRBV28	-	TRBJ2-3	TRBD2	CASLAGTSTDTQYF
TRBV6-8	-	TRBJ1-1	TRBD1	CASRDREENTEAFF
TRBV23-1	-	TRBJ2-3	TRBD2	CASSGGNTDTQYF
TRBV18	-	TRBJ1-5	-	CASSPGFNQPQHF
TRBV5-1	-	TRBJ2-3	TRBD2	CASSFLVAGAAADTQYF
TRBV25-1	-	TRBJ2-7	TRBD1	CASSEGDRGWYEQYF
TRBV7-7	few	TRBJ2-7	TRBD2	CASSLWAGGTLGEQYF
TRBV18	-	TRBJ1-5	-	CASSPHPGNQPQHF
TRBV11-3	many	TRBJ2-7	-	CASSPWGDRVSEQYF
TRBV12-5	-	TRBJ2-1	-	CASGSPGYAEQFF
TRBV6-8	-	TRBJ1-1	-	CASSYPHTGGAFF
TRBV18	-	TRBJ1-5	-	CASSQATDPRQPQHF
TRBV15	-	TRBJ1-2	TRBD1	CATSRETGGYGYTF
TRBV6-8	few	TRBJ1-1	-	CASLHWGGNTEAFF
TRBV6-8	-	TRBJ2-7	-	CASSSRTFGYEQYF
TRBV9	few	TRBJ2-1	-	CASTLGGGAYNEQFF
TRBV11-3	many	TRBJ1-6	-	CASSLTGANSPLHF
TRBV11-3	-	TRBJ1-3	-	CASSQPGPTGNTIYF
TRBV4-1	-	TRBJ2-1	-	CASSQAGTDNNEQFF
TRBV6-8	many	TRBJ1-2	-	CASRDTFNYGYTF
TRBV25-1	few	TRBJ1-3	-	CASSNGISGNTIYF
TRBV25-1	few	TRBJ2-3	-	CASSGITDTQYF
TRBV11-3	few	TRBJ2-1	TRBD2	CASSQLGLAGFNEQFF
TRBV6-8	-	TRBJ2-7	-	CASTKRGEGYEQYF
TRBV9	few	TRBJ2-3	-	CASGWTNRADTQYF
TRBV4-1	-	TRBJ1-2	-	CASSQGRSQGSYGYTF
TRBV19	few	TRBJ1-1	-	CASSLQPGTAEAFF
TRBV19	-	TRBJ1-5	-	CASSIDRGARQPQHF
TRBV28	few	TRBJ2-3	TRBD2	CASRPGTSRSDTQYF